This record covers a single TCR beta chain. The sample belongs to a study of blood T cells in healthy people across ages. The CDR3 consists of 16 residues. Germline loops: CDR1 SGHRS, CDR2 YFSETQ. V lost 2 bases and J 0 bases, leaving 13 bases between the germline ends. A second PCR of about 6 to 11 cycles used a sample-barcoded 5' primer and a J-beta primer mix. TCRdb processed the 5' RACE reads anew with MiXCR; each CDR3 protein has one entry. The repertoire holds some 1,000,000 distinct CDR3 sequences, with under 30% as singletons. The same sample was also used in a study of T cells of mothers and their children.

This chain links TRBV5-1 with TRBJ2-3; the D gene is possibly TRBD1 (6 bases). This TCR came from a girl between 2 and 10 years old in good health. Material for sequencing was blood. The CDR3 spells CASSFDRRASTDTQYF. In DNA form, the CDR3 reads TGCGCCAGCAGCTTCGACAGGAGAGCCAGCACAGATACGCAGTATTTT.